Here is one T cell receptor beta chain with its context. Its antigen is unidentified. These data originate in a study of CD8+ T cells in alopecia areata. The overall study: Patients given treatment had severity scored by the percentage of scalp area affected.

Sequencing used cDNA as its template, made by extracting RNA and reverse transcribing it. Libraries were prepared by immunoSEQ multiplex PCR; TCRdb keeps only in-frame clonotypes and omits some of them. The sample gives 90,000 to 130,000 clones, roughly 55% of which show up once; less than 15% is in the top ten. Treatment denoted: oral pan-JAK inhibitor, 5-10 mg twice daily. From alopecia areata patients, lesional scalp punch biopsies and peripheral blood were collected. Study outcomes and limitations: Having one nonresponder leaves uncertain how baseline CD8+ expansion relates to response.

This CDR3 is built from 15 residues. Germline CDR1 reads SGHDT; CDR2 reads YYEEEE. Trimming left V 3 bases short and J 1 base short, with 11 bases between. V is TRBV5-6 and J is TRBJ1-5; D is unresolved. This clonotype originated in a human donor with alopecia areata. This sample comprised CD8+ T cells sorted from blood, obtained at week 24, from a patient treated with tofacitinib. DNA of the CDR3: TGTGCCAGCAGCTCCAGAAGGCAGAGCAATCAGCCCCAGCATTTT. This translates into CASSSRRQSNQPQHF. Full variable domain (remainder filled in from reference TRBV5-6 and TRBJ1-5): DAGVTQSPTHLIKTRGQQVTLRCSPKSGHDTVSWYQQALGQGPQFIFQYYEEEERQRGNFPDRFSGHQFPNYSSELNVNALLLGDSALYLCASSSRRQSNQPQHFGDGTRLSIL.